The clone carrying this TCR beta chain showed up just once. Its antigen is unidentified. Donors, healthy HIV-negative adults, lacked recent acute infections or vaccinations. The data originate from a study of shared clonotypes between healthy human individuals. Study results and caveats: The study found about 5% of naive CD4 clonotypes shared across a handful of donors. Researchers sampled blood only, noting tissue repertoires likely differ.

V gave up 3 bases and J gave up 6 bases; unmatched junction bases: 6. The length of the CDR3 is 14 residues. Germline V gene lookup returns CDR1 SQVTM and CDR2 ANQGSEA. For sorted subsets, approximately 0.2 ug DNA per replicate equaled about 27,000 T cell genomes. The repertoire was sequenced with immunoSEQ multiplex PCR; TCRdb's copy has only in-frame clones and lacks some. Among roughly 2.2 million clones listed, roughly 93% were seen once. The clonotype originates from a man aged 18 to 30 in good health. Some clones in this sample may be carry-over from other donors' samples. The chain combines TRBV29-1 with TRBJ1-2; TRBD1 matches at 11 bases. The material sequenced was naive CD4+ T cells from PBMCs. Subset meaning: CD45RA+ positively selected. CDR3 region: CSVDRTGGLDGYTF. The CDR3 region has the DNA TGCAGCGTTGACCGGACAGGGGGCTTGGATGGCTACACCTTC.